A selection of T cell receptor beta chains follows, all from one sample in a study of blood T cells in healthy people across ages. TCRdb re-analysed the 5' RACE reads in MiXCR, keeping a single row per CDR3 protein. Of 700,000 or so distinct CDR3 sequences detected, over 20% appear once; the ten largest clones hold 22%. The sequencing sample was made of blood. The receptors originated from a man in his 70s in good health. CDR3s include the opening cysteine and the closing phenylalanine or tryptophan. The order of the fields is J gene, clone size, D gene, V gene, CDR3 length, CDR3 protein, CDR3 DNA. D genes are given only for firm matches. Only some rows state a clone size, as once, few, many or a class for expanded clones.

>TRBJ1-5|few|-|TRBV5-1|13
CASSLNGDQPQHF
TGCGCCAGCAGCTTGAACGGGGATCAGCCCCAGCATTTT
>TRBJ2-1|once|-|TRBV4-1|15
CASSQEGLRYNEQFF
TGCGCCAGCAGCCAAGAAGGGCTAAGGTACAATGAGCAGTTCTTC
>TRBJ1-1|-|-|TRBV6-5|13
CASSYRGPEEAFF
TGTGCCAGCAGTTACAGGGGCCCTGAGGAAGCTTTCTTT
>TRBJ2-1|-|TRBD2|TRBV20-1|13
CSATTSAYNEQFF
TGCAGTGCTACAACTAGCGCTTACAATGAGCAGTTCTTC
>TRBJ1-1|few|TRBD1|TRBV6-5|15
CASSFKTGGGTEAFF
TGTGCCAGCAGTTTCAAGACAGGGGGCGGCACTGAAGCTTTCTTT
>TRBJ2-6|-|-|TRBV5-5|15
CASSFGVTGANVLTF
TGTGCCAGCAGCTTCGGGGTAACTGGGGCCAACGTCCTGACTTTC
>TRBJ2-4|many|-|TRBV11-2|16
CASSPPGGLAKNIQYF
TGTGCCAGCAGCCCTCCAGGCGGGTTAGCCAAAAACATTCAGTACTTC
>TRBJ2-3|few|TRBD2|TRBV5-1|17
CASSGGLAGGTSDTQYF
TGCGCCAGCAGCGGCGGACTAGCGGGGGGAACCTCAGATACGCAGTATTTT
>TRBJ1-5|few|-|TRBV6-6|16
CASTIGGGRGNQPQHF
TGTGCCAGCACCATAGGTGGGGGAAGGGGTAATCAGCCCCAGCATTTT
>TRBJ2-3|few|-|TRBV6-1|13
CASSAGPGDTQYF
TGTGCCAGCAGTGCCGGACCCGGGGATACGCAGTATTTT
>TRBJ2-3|-|TRBD2|TRBV7-9|17
CASRGPLGLAGTDTQYF
TGTGCCAGCAGGGGGCCCCTCGGACTAGCCGGCACAGATACGCAGTATTTT
>TRBJ2-4|-|TRBD2|TRBV5-1|19
CASSSTIRLAGVSGYIQYF
TGCGCCAGCAGCTCCACTATTCGACTAGCGGGAGTCTCGGGATACATTCAGTACTTC
>TRBJ2-3|-|-|TRBV9|15
CASSVVMGRTDTQYF
TGTGCCAGCAGCGTAGTTATGGGTAGGACAGATACGCAGTATTTT
>TRBJ2-1|few|-|TRBV24-1|14
CATSPIGGYNEQFF
TGTGCCACCAGTCCCATTGGGGGGTACAATGAGCAGTTCTTC